This T cell receptor (beta chain) was recovered during a study of monozygotic twins with inflammatory bowel disease. General study points: Compared with healthy twins, IBD patients shared fewer clonotypes with others, especially with disease activity.

Every TCR library consumed around 3,300 ng of total RNA. Eight separate reactions per sample yielded the cDNA. One entry per CDR3 protein, without DNA, is what TCRdb gives after re-calling the 5' RACE reads. The repertoire table contains 330,000 or so distinct CDR3 sequences. CDR1 GTSNPN and CDR2 SVGIG come from the germline V gene (reference sequence). The length of the CDR3 is 13 residues. Comment on this clonotype: Antigen specificity is unknown.

This chain connects TRBV30 to TRBJ2-1. The material sequenced was blood. The TCR sequence derives from a human donor with ulcerative colitis or Crohn's disease, or a healthy co-twin of an affected twin (not recorded which). CDR3: CAWGSDLGNEQFF.